This T cell receptor (beta chain) emerged from a study of regulatory T cells in long-lasting Graves disease. iRepertoire HTBI primers and Arm-PCR of CDR3 regions built TCR beta libraries. TCRdb analysed the multiplex PCR reads with MiXCR anew, one entry per CDR3 protein. The data hold around 480,000 distinct CDR3 sequences, with 16% observed a single time. Time point specified: newly diagnosed GD, antithyroid drugs for less than 3 months. RNA from PBMCs was the source of the TCR library. American Thyroid Association guidelines defined Graves' disease diagnosis. This clonotype was counted at least ten times. The same sample was also studied in work on T cells in Graves' hyperthyroidism and ophthalmopathy. That paper notes: Across 18 months, stable Graves' hyperthyroidism was marked by no progression to ophthalmopathy. Clinical symptoms, serum thyroxine and TRAb, thyroid ultrasound and orbital computed tomography were used for the diagnoses. The model's output predicted ophthalmopathy at a median of 6.5 months prior to onset.

The sample here was peripheral blood mononuclear cells (PBMCs), taken at new diagnosis, from a patient treated with antithyroid drugs. The TCR originated in a middle-aged man with Graves disease.

The chain's CDR3 is CAWGPGPYGYTF. CDR3 DNA sequence: TGTGCCTGGGGGCCGGGACCCTATGGCTACACCTTC. The chain uses TRBV30 and TRBJ1-2; D may be TRBD1 (5 bases). Germline V gene lookup returns CDR1 GTSNPN and CDR2 SVGIG (reference sequence). The CDR3 consists of 12 residues. V shed 5 bases and J shed 4 bases, with 11 bases lying between them.